Here is one T cell receptor beta chain with its context. The table lists this clone with a few counts. The target of this receptor is not known. One base away there is no much larger clone; base qualities are not given. V is pared back by 2 bases and J by 5 bases, with 10 bases lying between the germline termini. Based on the germline V gene (reference sequence), the CDR1 and CDR2 sequences are LNHDA and SQIVND. The CDR3 goes from the cysteine to the phenylalanine over 15 residues. Only the CDR3 region is kept as DNA, spanning 45 bases read in frame from base 1. TCR beta CDR3 regions were amplified from genomic DNA with the immunoSEQ v3 hsTCRB kit using bias-controlled multiplex PCR. An Illumina NextSeq 500 was used to sequence the TCR libraries, reaching around 1.8 million read pairs at survey level or roughly 5-6.5 million at deep level. The authors' pipeline ran thus. Clonality was reported by immunoSEQ Analyzer software, which also assigned V, D and J genes and filtered out non-productive sequences. Repertoires of infused TIL and blood were compared using productive Simpson clonality and the Morisita overlap index of productive TRB rearrangements. This is the immuneACCESS table as TCRdb keeps it, with only in-frame sequences that have V and J called. A part of the clones is gone; compared with another copy, unresolved V genes explain less than half, and the rest is unexplained. The V and J calls and clone size are taken from that table; D and trimming were inferred from the DNA. This sample has under 100,000 clones in its table, and roughly 65% of those were observed once. Approximately 11% of the sample comes from the top ten.

This entry belongs to a study of TIL therapy for anti-PD-1-resistant metastatic lung cancer (dated by TCRdb to the early 2020s). For the study in its entirety: A median age of around 56 years (range about 38-80) and a median tumor PD-L1 proportion score of 6% to 7% were recorded among enrolled patients. Across the cohort, whole-exome sequencing showed a median non-synonymous tumor mutation burden of less than 1.7 mutations per megabase. Most of the cohort had lung adenocarcinoma, a few tumors were EGFR-mutant and two were ALK-rearranged, and half of the patients were current or former smokers. Tumor and peripheral blood T cell receptor beta sequencing was used to track clonotypes across tumor, expanded TIL product and serial blood samples.

Sample time point, as interpreted from the label and publication: pre-treatment sample, taken before nivolumab and TIL therapy. The baseline tumor samples, taken from the same resection that was used to grow TIL, were excised metastases, most often pleural nodules or supraclavicular lymph nodes. Before any PD-1/PD-L1 blockade was given, tumors were harvested, nivolumab was then administered, and patients who progressed went on to receive lymphodepletion, an infusion of expanded TIL, and IL-2. A phase I trial run at two centers enrolled adults with stage 4 NSCLC between October 2017 and early 2020. The samples were obtained from a phase I trial that was single-arm and open-label and tested tumor-infiltrating lymphocyte therapy combined with nivolumab in advanced non-small cell lung cancer. Portions of each resected tumor were snap-frozen in liquid nitrogen and stored at -80 °C. Tumor regions of interest were selected on H&E sections using laser-capture macrodissection, ground into roughly 14 mg aliquots, and extracted using Qiagen Allprep kits.

The research as a whole found: The study protocol defined all tumor marker inferences as exploratory. The cohort was highly selected, with more treatment-naive, never-smoker and oncogene-addicted patients than typical, limiting generalizability. Compared with baseline intratumoral T cells, expanded TIL cultures were more clonal and less diverse (median clonality around 5.7% vs 31%, p < 0.0001). Clonal turnover during TIL culture was high, and many clones enriched in the product were not detected in the baseline tumor, suggesting clonal contraction rather than faithful expansion.

This sample comprised tumor tissue, obtained at baseline. The TCR comes from a person aged 30 to 80 with non-small cell lung cancer. The sequence joins TRBV19 to TRBJ1-6; no D segment can be confidently identified. The sequenced DNA: TGTGCCAGTAGTATAATGTGGGGTAATAATTCACCCCTCCACTTT. This gives the protein CASSIMWGNNSPLHF.